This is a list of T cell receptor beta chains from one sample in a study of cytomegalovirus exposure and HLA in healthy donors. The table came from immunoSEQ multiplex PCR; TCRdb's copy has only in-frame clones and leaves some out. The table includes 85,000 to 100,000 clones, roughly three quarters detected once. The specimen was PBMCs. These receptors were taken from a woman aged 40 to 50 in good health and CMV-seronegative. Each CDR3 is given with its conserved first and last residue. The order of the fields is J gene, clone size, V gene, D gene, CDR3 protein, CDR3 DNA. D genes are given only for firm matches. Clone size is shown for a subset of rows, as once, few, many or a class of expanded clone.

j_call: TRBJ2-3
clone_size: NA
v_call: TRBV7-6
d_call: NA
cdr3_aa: CASSHRTDTQYF
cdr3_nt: TGTGCCAGCAGCCATCGCACAGATACGCAGTATTTT

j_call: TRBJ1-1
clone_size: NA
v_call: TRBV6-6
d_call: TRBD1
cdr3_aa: CASTGQANTEAFF
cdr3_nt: TGTGCCAGCACGGGACAGGCAAACACTGAAGCTTTCTTT

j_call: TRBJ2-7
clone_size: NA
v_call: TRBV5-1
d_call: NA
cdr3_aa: CASDPGGGYEQYF
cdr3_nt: TGCGCCAGTGACCCAGGGGGAGGCTACGAGCAGTACTTC

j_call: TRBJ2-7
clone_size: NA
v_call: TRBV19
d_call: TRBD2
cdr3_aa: CASSIVAGVGNEQYF
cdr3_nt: TGTGCCAGTAGTATAGTCGCGGGGGTAGGAAACGAGCAGTACTTC

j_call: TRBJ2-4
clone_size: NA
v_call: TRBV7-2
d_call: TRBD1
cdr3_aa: CASSLDRGPENIQYF
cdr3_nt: TGTGCCAGCAGCTTAGACAGGGGTCCGGAAAACATTCAGTACTTC

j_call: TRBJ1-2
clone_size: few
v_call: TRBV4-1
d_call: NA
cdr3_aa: CASSQVPGGAYTF
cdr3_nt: TGCGCCAGCAGCCAAGTTCCGGGAGGGGCCTACACCTTC

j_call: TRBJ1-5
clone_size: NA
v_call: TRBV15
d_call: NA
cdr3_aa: CATSRHGAGRQPQHF
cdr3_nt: TGTGCCACCAGCAGACATGGGGCAGGAAGACAGCCCCAGCATTTT

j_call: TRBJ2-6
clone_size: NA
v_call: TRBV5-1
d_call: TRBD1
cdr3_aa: CASSLGGTGSSGANVLTF
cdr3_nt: TGCGCCAGCAGCTTGGGTGGGACAGGGAGCTCTGGGGCCAACGTCCTGACTTTC

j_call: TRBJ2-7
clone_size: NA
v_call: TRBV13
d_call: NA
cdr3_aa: CASSNDGSYEQYF
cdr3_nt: TGTGCCAGCAGCAACGACGGGTCCTACGAGCAGTACTTC

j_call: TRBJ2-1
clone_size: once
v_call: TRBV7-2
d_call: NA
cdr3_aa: CASRIGGPGNEQFF
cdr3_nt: TGTGCCAGCAGGATCGGGGGGCCAGGGAATGAGCAGTTCTTC

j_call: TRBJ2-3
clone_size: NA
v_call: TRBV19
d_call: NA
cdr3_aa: CASSPQGREDTQYF
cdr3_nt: TGTGCCAGTAGTCCCCAGGGCCGTGAAGATACGCAGTATTTT

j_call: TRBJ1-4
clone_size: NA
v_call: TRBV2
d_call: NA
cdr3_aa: CASSESTGVNEKLFF
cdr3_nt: TGTGCCAGCAGTGAATCTACGGGGGTTAATGAAAAACTGTTTTTT

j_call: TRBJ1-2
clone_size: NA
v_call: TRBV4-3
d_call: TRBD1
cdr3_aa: CASSQETGEGGYTF
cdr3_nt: TGCGCCAGCAGCCAAGAGACAGGGGAGGGAGGCTACACCTTC

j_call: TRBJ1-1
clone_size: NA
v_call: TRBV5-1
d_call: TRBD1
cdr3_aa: CASSEDRGKFVPEAFF
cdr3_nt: TGCGCCAGCAGCGAAGACAGGGGAAAGTTTGTACCTGAAGCTTTCTTT

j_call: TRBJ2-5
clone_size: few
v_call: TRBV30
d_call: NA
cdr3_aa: CAWSLTAETQYF
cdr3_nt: TGTGCCTGGAGTTTGACAGCAGAGACCCAGTACTTC

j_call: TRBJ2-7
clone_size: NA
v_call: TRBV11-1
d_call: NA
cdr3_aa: CASSLAYTSQHQYF
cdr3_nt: TGTGCCAGCAGCTTAGCGTATACTAGCCAGCATCAGTACTTC

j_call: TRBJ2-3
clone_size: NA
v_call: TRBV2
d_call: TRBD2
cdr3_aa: CASKGLAGGPDTQYF
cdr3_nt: TGTGCCAGCAAAGGGCTAGCGGGGGGGCCAGATACGCAGTATTTT

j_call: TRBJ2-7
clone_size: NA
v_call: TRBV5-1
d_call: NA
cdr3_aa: CASSPGMGREAYEQYF
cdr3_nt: TGCGCCAGCAGCCCGGGAATGGGCAGGGAGGCCTACGAGCAGTACTTC

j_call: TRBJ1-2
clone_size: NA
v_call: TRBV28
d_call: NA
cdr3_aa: CASSSAGAGSGYTF
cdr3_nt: TGTGCCAGCAGTTCCGCAGGGGCTGGGAGTGGCTACACCTTC

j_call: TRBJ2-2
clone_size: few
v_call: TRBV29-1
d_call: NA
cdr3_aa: CSVAHSTGELFF
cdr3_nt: TGCAGCGTTGCTCACAGCACCGGGGAGCTGTTTTTT

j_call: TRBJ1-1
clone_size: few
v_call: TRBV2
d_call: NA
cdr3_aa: CASRPDLNTEAFF
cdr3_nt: TGTGCCAGCAGGCCAGACTTGAACACTGAAGCTTTCTTT

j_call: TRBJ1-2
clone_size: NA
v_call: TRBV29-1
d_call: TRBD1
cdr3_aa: CSVLRDRTGGARDYGYTF
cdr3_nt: TGCAGCGTTCTGCGCGATAGGACAGGGGGCGCGAGGGACTATGGCTACACCTTC

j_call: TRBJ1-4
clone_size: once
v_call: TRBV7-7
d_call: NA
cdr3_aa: CASSLSIGEKLFF
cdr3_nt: TGTGCTAGCAGCTTATCCATCGGTGAAAAACTGTTTTTT

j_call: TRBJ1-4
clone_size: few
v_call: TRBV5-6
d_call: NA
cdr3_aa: CASSLGSREKLFF
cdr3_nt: TGTGCCAGCAGCTTGGGATCTCGGGAAAAACTGTTTTTT

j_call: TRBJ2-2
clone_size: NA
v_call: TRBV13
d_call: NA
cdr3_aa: CASSSRGFANTGELFF
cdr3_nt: TGTGCCAGCAGCTCCAGAGGATTCGCGAACACCGGGGAGCTGTTTTTT

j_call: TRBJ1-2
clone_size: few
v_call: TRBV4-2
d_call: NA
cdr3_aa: CASSLNSQNYGYTF
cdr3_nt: TGTGCCAGCAGCCTTAATAGCCAAAACTATGGCTACACCTTC

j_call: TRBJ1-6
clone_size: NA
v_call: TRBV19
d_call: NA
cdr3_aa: CASSGANSPLHF
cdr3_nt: TGTGCCAGCAGCGGGGCTAATTCACCCCTCCACTTT

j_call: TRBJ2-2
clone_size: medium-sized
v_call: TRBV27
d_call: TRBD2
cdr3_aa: CASSPHGGGYGGELFF
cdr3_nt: TGTGCCAGCAGTCCCCACGGGGGGGGCTATGGCGGGGAGCTGTTTTTT

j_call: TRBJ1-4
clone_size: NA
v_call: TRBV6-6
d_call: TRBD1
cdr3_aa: CASRMGQGKNNEKLFF
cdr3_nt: TGTGCCAGCAGGATGGGACAGGGGAAAAATAATGAAAAACTGTTTTTT

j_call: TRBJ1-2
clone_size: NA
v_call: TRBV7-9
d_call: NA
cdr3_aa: CASSFGGYGYGYTF
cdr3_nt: TGTGCCAGCAGCTTCGGAGGGTACGGATATGGCTACACCTTC

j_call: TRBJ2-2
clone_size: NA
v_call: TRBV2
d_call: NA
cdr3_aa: CASSEGQAPGELFF
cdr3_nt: TGTGCCAGCAGTGAAGGGCAGGCCCCCGGGGAGCTGTTTTTT

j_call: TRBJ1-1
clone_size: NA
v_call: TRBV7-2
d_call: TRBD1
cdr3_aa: CASSLSGTEPTEAFF
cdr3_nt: TGTGCCAGCAGCTTATCCGGGACAGAGCCCACTGAAGCTTTCTTT

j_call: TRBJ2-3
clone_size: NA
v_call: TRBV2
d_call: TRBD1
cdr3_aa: CASRGVQGASTDTQYF
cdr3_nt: TGTGCCAGCAGAGGGGTGCAGGGGGCAAGCACAGATACGCAGTATTTT

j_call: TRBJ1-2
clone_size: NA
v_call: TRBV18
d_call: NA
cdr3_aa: CASSPQGYGYTF
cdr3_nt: TGTGCCAGCTCACCGCAGGGCTATGGCTACACCTTC